Following are 24 T cell receptor beta chains from one sample sequenced in a study of vaccination effects on CD4 cells after COVID-19. Their antigens remain unidentified. Using immunoSEQ multiplex PCR, the repertoire was profiled, and TCRdb retains in-frame clones only, with some absent. The sample holds tens of thousands of clones; around 80% are singletons and the top ten take 1.2%. The ViraFEST assay expanded antigen-specific CD4+ T cells with viral peptide pools before sequencing. Once cultured for about 9 days, the cells underwent separation to obtain CD4+ T cells. The cohort was immunized with two doses of either the BNT162b2 or mRNA-1273 vaccine. Sequencing used CD4+ T cells from PBMCs cultured with HCoV-229E spike peptides, obtained after COVID-19 vaccination. These receptors all stem from a human donor who received a COVID-19 vaccine.

This clone has more than one count but fewer than ten. V and J are TRBV30 and TRBJ1-2, with 8 bases that match TRBD1. The J segment lost 3 bases and the V segment lost 4 bases, leaving 4 bases of the junction unmatched. The germline CDR1 and CDR2 sequences are GTSNPN and SVGIG (reference sequence). CDR3 length equals 13 residues. CDR3 sequence: CAWNLQGDYGYTF. The CDR3 nucleotides read TGTGCCTGGAATCTACAGGGGGACTATGGCTACACCTTC.

V and J are TRBV6-1 and TRBJ1-1; 10 bases map to TRBD1. The V segment lost 2 bases and the J segment 2 bases; nucleotides outside the gene matches: 8. This CDR3 is built from 17 residues. Germline V gene lookup returns CDR1 MNHNS and CDR2 SASEGT. The DNA of the CDR3 is TGTGCCAGCAGTGAAAGCGACAGGGGGCTGCTCAACACTGAAGCTTTCTTT. Translating gives CASSESDRGLLNTEAFF.

The rearrangement joins TRBV10-3 to TRBJ1-2; possibly TRBD1 for D (5 bases). The CDR3 length is 13 residues. V was clipped by 2 bases and J by 6 bases, with 10 bases between them. Germline V CDR1 and CDR2: ENHRY, SYGVKD. CDR3 coding DNA: TGTGCCATCAGTGAGAGGGGCCTCGATGGCTACACCTTC. As protein: CAISERGLDGYTF.

The genes are TRBV10-3 and TRBJ1-1; the D gene is possibly TRBD1 (6 bases). Trimming pared 5 bases from V and 3 bases from J, leaving 13 bases between. The CDR3 consists of 14 residues. The V gene's germline CDR1 is ENHRY and CDR2 SYGVKD. This CDR3 reads CAISNRASDTEAFF. CDR3 nucleotide sequence: TGTGCCATCAGTAACAGGGCGAGTGACACTGAAGCTTTCTTT.

This chain links TRBV6-5 with TRBJ1-3; maybe TRBD1 (6 bases). There are 15 residues in the CDR3. V lost 7 bases, J lost 2 bases, and 15 bases lay in between. Looked up from germline, CDR1 is MNHEY and CDR2 is SVGAGI. CDR3 region: CASTPYREAGNTIYF. CDR3 sequence (DNA): TGTGCCAGCACCCCATACAGGGAGGCTGGAAACACCATATATTTT.

This chain joins TRBV27 and TRBJ1-1; the match to TRBD1 covers 10 bases. Looked up from germline, CDR1 is MNHEY and CDR2 is SMNVEV (reference sequence). The CDR3 consists of 14 residues. V lost 5 bases to trimming and J lost 4 bases; unmatched junction nucleotides: 4. As DNA, the CDR3 is TGTGCCAGCAGTCGACGGACAGGGGGCACTGAAGCTTTCTTT. It translates to CASSRRTGGTEAFF.

The chain carries TRBV5-1 and TRBJ1-5; 9 bases line up with TRBD1. Unmatched junction bases numbered 4, after V lost 0 bases and J lost 6 bases. CDR3 length equals 15 residues. Germline V gives CDR1 SGHRS, CDR2 YFSETQ. CDR3 in amino acids: CASSLGQGVGQPQHF. The DNA of the CDR3 is TGCGCCAGCAGCTTGGGACAGGGGGTGGGTCAGCCCCAGCATTTT.

This clone appeared a few times. This chain uses TRBV7-5 with TRBJ1-2; no check of the table's D call, TRBD1, against the DNA was made. TRBV7-5 is assigned pseudogene status. CDR3 size: 15 residues. CDR3 nucleotide sequence: TGTGCCAGAAGCCATCACAGGGGGATTAACTATGGCTACACCTTC. Encoded protein: CARSHHRGINYGYTF.

This clone came up a few times. The rearrangement uses TRBV6-1 and TRBJ1-1; 10 positions match TRBD1. V shed 0 bases and J 5 bases; nucleotides not matched to a gene: 3. CDR1 is MNHNS and CDR2 is SASEGT in the germline V gene. The CDR3 runs 15 residues. CDR3 protein: CASSEAGTGVTEAFF. Here the CDR3 DNA reads TGTGCCAGCAGTGAAGCGGGGACAGGGGTGACTGAAGCTTTCTTT.

The chain uses TRBV27 and TRBJ2-1; D unclear. The CDR3 runs to 9 residues. The germline gives CDR1 MNHEY, CDR2 SMNVEV (reference sequence). The DNA for the CDR3 is TGTTCAGACGACAATGAGCAGTTCTTC. Its protein is CSDDNEQFF.

The genes are TRBV7-2 and TRBJ2-3, with TRBD2 as a possible D gene (5 bases). The V gene's germline CDR1 is SGHTA and CDR2 FQGNSA. V was trimmed by 5 bases and J by 3 bases, leaving 9 bases between them. The CDR3 loop spans 13 amino acids. In nucleotides, the CDR3 is TGTGCCAGCAGCACCCCGGGGACAGATACGCAGTATTTT. Residues: CASSTPGTDTQYF. Supplemented by reference TRBV7-2 and TRBJ2-3, the full variable domain reads GAGVSQSPSNKVTEKGKDVELRCDPISGHTALYWYRQSLGQGLEFLIYFQGNSAPDKSGLPSDRFSAERTGGSVSTLTIQRTQQEDSAVYLCASSTPGTDTQYFGPGTRLTVL.

V gene TRBV9 combines with J gene TRBJ1-2; perhaps TRBD1 as D (6 bases). The CDR3 contains 15 residues. V dropped 3 bases and J dropped 3 bases, with 15 bases sitting between them. Germline loops: CDR1 SGDLS, CDR2 YYNGEE. CDR3 sequence reads: CASSGLARTDYGYTF. The DNA for the CDR3 is TGTGCCAGCAGCGGGCTTGCTCGGACAGACTATGGCTACACCTTC.

This sequence joins TRBV28 and TRBJ2-3, with TRBD2 matching 10 bases. The CDR3 has 16 amino acids. Germline CDR1 is MDHEN and CDR2 is SYDVKM. Unmatched junction bases numbered 6, after V lost 3 bases and J lost 3 bases. For the CDR3, the DNA is TGTGCCAGCAGTTTGGATAGCGGGGGGATAACAGATACGCAGTATTTT. Translated, it gives CASSLDSGGITDTQYF.

V gene TRBV5-1 combines with J gene TRBJ2-2; 8 bases are shared with TRBD1. The germline V gene encodes CDR1 SGHRS and CDR2 YFSETQ. Trimming at V came to 5 bases and at J to 1 base, leaving 4 bases not matched to a gene. The CDR3 length is 15 residues. CDR3 sequence reads: CASRPGTGNTGELFF. The CDR3 DNA sequence: TGCGCCAGCAGGCCCGGGACAGGGAACACCGGGGAGCTGTTTTTT.

The V call is TRBV5-6, the J call TRBJ2-1; TRBD2 matches at 7 bases. CDR1 is SGHDT and CDR2 is YYEEEE in the germline V gene. V lost 4 bases and J lost 2; bases outside the gene matches: 9. The CDR3 contains 16 residues. CDR3 amino acids: CASSPRDYPTYNEQFF. The CDR3 nucleotides are TGTGCCAGCAGCCCCAGGGACTACCCAACCTACAATGAGCAGTTCTTC.

This chain's CDR3 is CASSQSLGTNEKLFF. For the CDR3, the DNA is TGCGCCAGCAGCCAAAGCCTGGGAACTAATGAAAAACTGTTTTTT. The J gene is TRBJ1-4, the V gene TRBV5-1; D unclear. Germline V gene data show CDR1 as SGHRS and CDR2 as YFSETQ. With 4 bases removed from V and 1 base from J, the gap between germline ends came to 11 bases. This CDR3 comprises 15 residues.

The rearrangement uses TRBV29-1 and TRBJ1-3, with D unresolved. The CDR3 extends over 15 amino acids. V dropped 3 bases and J dropped 1 base, with 13 bases sitting between them. Germline V gene lookup returns CDR1 SQVTM and CDR2 ANQGSEA. The CDR3 bases are TGCAGCGTTGAGATGCAGGTCCTATCTGGAAACACCATATATTTT. This codes for CSVEMQVLSGNTIYF. The full variable domain, completed using reference TRBV29-1 and TRBJ1-3, is SAVISQKPSRDICQRGTSLTIQCQVDSQVTMMFWYRQQPGQSLTLIATANQGSEATYESGFVIDKFPISRPNLTFSTLTVSNMSPEDSSIYLCSVEMQVLSGNTIYFGEGSWLTVV.

The chain uses TRBV5-1 and TRBJ1-6; D possibly corresponds to TRBD1 (5 bases). The germline V gene encodes CDR1 SGHRS and CDR2 YFSETQ. V dropped 4 bases and J dropped 7 bases, with 18 bases sitting between them. The CDR3 is 16 residues long. The CDR3 DNA sequence: TGCGCCAGCAGCCCGCTCGGGGGGGTCCAGAATTCACCCCTCCACTTT. Translating gives CASSPLGGVQNSPLHF. Complete variable domain (other parts from reference TRBV5-1 and TRBJ1-6): KAGVTQTPRYLIKTRGQQVTLSCSPISGHRSVSWYQQTPGQGLQFLFEYFSETQRNKGNFPGRFSGRQFSNSRSEMNVSTLELGDSALYLCASSPLGGVQNSPLHFGNGTRLTVT.

This chain uses TRBV6-5 with TRBJ2-7; 7 bases fit TRBD1. Germline-derived CDR1 and CDR2 are MNHEY and SVGAGI. The V and J ends lost 5 bases and 7 bases, in that order; junction bases with no gene match: 14. This CDR3 region has 15 residues. CDR3 residues: CASSKDRRALEEQYV. CDR3 DNA sequence: TGTGCCAGCAGTAAGGACAGGCGAGCTTTGGAAGAGCAGTACGTC.

The chain combines TRBV2 with TRBJ2-4; 9 bases agree with TRBD1. Germline V gene sequence: CDR1 SNHLY, CDR2 FYNNEI. The junction had 13 bases not matched to a gene; V was cut back by 4 bases and J by 6 bases. The CDR3 covers 17 residues. The CDR3 bases are TGTGCCAGCAGTGGGGGACAGGGAAGGAATTCGGGAAACATTCAGTACTTC. Amino acids: CASSGGQGRNSGNIQYF. Full variable domain (outside the CDR3, taken from reference TRBV2 and TRBJ2-4): EPEVTQTPSHQVTQMGQEVILRCVPISNHLYFYWYRQILGQKVEFLVSFYNNEISEKSEIFDDQFSVERPDGSNFTLKIRSTKLEDSAMYFCASSGGQGRNSGNIQYFGAGTRLSVL.

CDR3 protein: CASSPPSQAQETQYF. The CDR3 DNA reads as TGTGCCAGCTCACCACCGTCCCAGGCTCAAGAGACCCAGTACTTC. The chain combines TRBV18 with TRBJ2-5; D uncertain. Trimming took 0 bases from V and 2 from J, leaving 10 bases between them. From germline, CDR1 is KGHSH and CDR2 LQKENI. This CDR3 is 15 amino acids long.

This clone has a handful of counts. The chain has TRBV2 and TRBJ2-3; the D gene is possibly TRBD1 (6 bases). V was shortened by 2 bases and J by 2 bases, with 8 bases between the two germline ends. The CDR3 runs 14 residues. Per the germline V gene, CDR1 is SNHLY and CDR2 is FYNNEI. For the CDR3, the DNA is TGTGCCAGCAGTGAAACAGGGCACACAGATACGCAGTATTTT. It is translated as CASSETGHTDTQYF. The variable domain in full, completed from reference TRBV2 and TRBJ2-3, reads EPEVTQTPSHQVTQMGQEVILRCVPISNHLYFYWYRQILGQKVEFLVSFYNNEISEKSEIFDDQFSVERPDGSNFTLKIRSTKLEDSAMYFCASSETGHTDTQYFGPGTRLTVL.

The rearrangement joins TRBV3-1 (or the pseudogene TRBV3-2) to TRBJ2-5; perhaps D is TRBD1 or TRBD2 (6 bases each). This CDR3 spans 15 amino acids. Germline lookup yields CDR1 LGHDT and CDR2 YNNKEL (reference sequence). Trimming cost V 0 bases and J 1 base, with 9 bases left between them. CDR3 in DNA: TGTGCCAGCAGCCAAGAGGGGGGCCCCCAAGAGACCCAGTACTTC. Encoded protein: CASSQEGGPQETQYF.

This sequence joins TRBV19 and TRBJ2-1, with TRBD2 matching over 13 bases. CDR1 and CDR2 (germline): LNHDA, SQIVND (reference sequence). The CDR3 has 17 amino acids. With V trimmed by 5 bases and J by 7 bases, 11 bases remained unmatched. CDR3 amino acids: CASSSQLTSGGGNEQFF. CDR3 in DNA: TGTGCCAGTAGTTCCCAACTCACTAGCGGGGGGGGAAATGAGCAGTTCTTC. Using reference TRBV19 and TRBJ2-1 for the parts outside the CDR3, the full variable domain is DGGITQSPKYLFRKEGQNVTLSCEQNLNHDAMYWYRQDPGQGLRLIYYSQIVNDFQKGDIAEGYSVSREKKESFPLTVTSAQKNPTAFYLCASSSQLTSGGGNEQFFGPGTRLTVL.